These 19 T cell receptor beta chains were sequenced from one sample in a study of CD4 T cells in relation to SARS-CoV-2 and coronaviruses. Sequencing used immunoSEQ multiplex PCR; TCRdb keeps in-frame clones, though not all of them. In the table there are 50,000 to 70,000 clones, approximately 90% of which are singletons. The sample taken for sequencing was naive CD4+ T cells from PBMCs. Subset given: naive CD4+ T cells isolated by negative enrichment. Receptor source: an adult with COVID-19.

DNA for the CDR3: TGTGCCAGCAGCCCCTTTAGGAACACTGAAGCTTTCTTT. Protein: CASSPFRNTEAFF. The J gene is TRBJ1-1, the V gene TRBV7-3; D gene unclear. The CDR3 runs to 13 residues. Trimming took 5 bases from V and 1 from J, leaving 8 bases between them. CDR1 is SGHTA, CDR2 FQGTGA, per germline. The full variable domain, its missing parts supplied by reference TRBV7-3 and TRBJ1-1, is GAGVSQTPSNKVTEKGKYVELRCDPISGHTALYWYRQSLGQGPEFLIYFQGTGAADDSGLPNDRFFAVRPEGSVSTLKIQRTERGDSAVYLCASSPFRNTEAFFGQGTRLTVV.

The chain uses TRBV2 and TRBJ2-1; 12 bases fit TRBD2. The germline V gene has CDR1 SNHLY and CDR2 FYNNEI. Trimming took 10 bases from V and 4 from J; bases not matched to a gene: 8. The CDR3 is made up of 15 amino acids. The CDR3 region is CANARTSGMYNEQFF. The CDR3, as DNA: TGTGCCAACGCACGGACTAGCGGGATGTACAATGAGCAGTTCTTC.

There are a few counts of this clone. This sequence joins TRBV28 and TRBJ2-3; no definite D call. The ends were cut back, 6 bases at V and 4 bases at J, with 11 bases in the middle. CDR3 size: 13 residues. Germline V lookup: CDR1 MDHEN, CDR2 SYDVKM. As DNA, the CDR3 is TGTGCCAGCAGACAGTCCGTGGCAGATACGCAGTATTTT. Its translation is CASRQSVADTQYF.

The CDR3 loop is CASSLRTGGITDTQYF. CDR3 DNA sequence: TGTGCCAGCAGCCTAAGGACAGGGGGTATCACAGATACGCAGTATTTT. This chain connects TRBV7-2 to TRBJ2-3, with 10 positions matching TRBD1. The V and J ends lost 5 bases and 2 bases, in that order; junction bases with no gene match: 7. This CDR3 has 16 amino acids. In germline, CDR1 is SGHTA, CDR2 FQGNSA. The full variable domain, rest sourced from reference TRBV7-2 and TRBJ2-3, is GAGVSQSPSNKVTEKGKDVELRCDPISGHTALYWYRQSLGQGLEFLIYFQGNSAPDKSGLPSDRFSAERTGGSVSTLTIQRTQQEDSAVYLCASSLRTGGITDTQYFGPGTRLTVL.

V and J are TRBV7-3 and TRBJ2-3; possible D gene TRBD2, 5 bases. CDR3 size: 14 residues. Trimming cost V 2 bases and J 6 bases, with 12 bases left between them. CDR1 is SGHTA, CDR2 FQGTGA, per germline. The CDR3 protein is CASSLGVSGDTQYF. The DNA for the CDR3 is TGTGCCAGCAGCTTAGGAGTGTCGGGGGATACGCAGTATTTT. The full variable domain, its missing parts supplied by reference TRBV7-3 and TRBJ2-3, is GAGVSQTPSNKVTEKGKYVELRCDPISGHTALYWYRQSLGQGPEFLIYFQGTGAADDSGLPNDRFFAVRPEGSVSTLKIQRTERGDSAVYLCASSLGVSGDTQYFGPGTRLTVL.

This chain uses TRBV27 with TRBJ1-1; D might be TRBD1 (6 bases). Trimming took 6 bases from V and 0 from J, leaving 11 bases between them. This CDR3 is 14 amino acids long. The germline gives CDR1 MNHEY, CDR2 SMNVEV (reference sequence). Written as DNA, the CDR3 is TGTGCCAGCAGCTTGACAGGACTGAACACTGAAGCTTTCTTT. It encodes CASSLTGLNTEAFF.

This clone was recorded once. This sequence joins TRBV18 and TRBJ2-5, with D unclear. This CDR3 region has 15 residues. Germline V gives CDR1 KGHSH, CDR2 LQKENI. Trimming stripped 3 bases from V and 1 base from J, with 12 bases between. CDR3 sequence reads: CASSPLPGSQETQYF. In nucleotides, the CDR3 is TGTGCCAGCTCACCCCTACCTGGCAGCCAAGAGACCCAGTACTTC.

V gene TRBV6-5 combines with J gene TRBJ2-3; unclear D gene. In germline, CDR1 is MNHEY, CDR2 SVGAGI. This CDR3 has 12 residues. V was clipped by 7 bases and J by 3 bases, with 8 bases between them. As DNA, the CDR3 is TGTGCCAGCACGGGCACGACAGATACGCAGTATTTT. Amino acid sequence: CASTGTTDTQYF.

This rearrangement joins TRBV29-1 to TRBJ2-7, with unresolved D. CDR1 is SQVTM, CDR2 ANQGSEA, per germline. The CDR3 length is 15 residues. V was cut by 0 bases and J by 6 bases, with 18 bases left in between. Here the CDR3 reads CSVEDPRRPWGEQYF. CDR3 in DNA: TGCAGCGTTGAAGATCCACGCCGACCTTGGGGCGAGCAGTACTTC.

The table lists this clone with a count of one. J is TRBJ1-1 and V is TRBV23-1, with a weak D call TRBD1 (6 bases). TRBV23-1 is filed as an ORF, its function uncertain. The CDR3 is made up of 12 amino acids. V dropped 8 bases and J dropped 6 bases, with 13 bases sitting between them. The DNA of the CDR3 is TGCGCCAGCTTACAGGGATGGGCTGAAGCTTTCTTT. Translation gives CASLQGWAEAFF.

This chain uses TRBV12-3 or TRBV12-4 with TRBJ2-2; D unresolved. Trimming pared 6 bases from V and 1 base from J, leaving 3 bases between. This CDR3 is built from 12 residues. The CDR3 DNA sequence: TGTGCCAGCAGGGTGAACACCGGGGAGCTGTTTTTT. This gives the protein CASRVNTGELFF.

V and J are TRBV5-1 and TRBJ2-7, with D unclear. V dropped 1 base and J dropped 2 bases, with 13 bases sitting between them. The CDR3 loop spans 15 amino acids. Germline CDR1 and CDR2: SGHRS and YFSETQ. The CDR3 nucleotides read TGCGCCAGCAGCTTGATACCCTTGACTCCCTACGAGCAGTACTTC. Its translation is CASSLIPLTPYEQYF.

CDR3 in DNA: TGTGCCAGTAGACAGGGTGGCAGCAATCAGCCCCAGCATTTT. Protein: CASRQGGSNQPQHF. The rearrangement uses TRBV19 and TRBJ1-5; D is perhaps TRBD1 (6 bases). Germline V gives CDR1 LNHDA, CDR2 SQIVND (reference sequence). CDR3 length: 14 amino acids. Trimming took off 6 bases at V and 1 base at J, with 10 bases between the two ends.

The genes are TRBV6-1 and TRBJ2-1; tentative D call: TRBD1 (6 bases). V was pared by 3 bases and J by 3 bases, with 12 bases between. Germline-derived CDR1 and CDR2 are MNHNS and SASEGT. The CDR3 is made up of 15 amino acids. CDR3 coding DNA: TGTGCCAGCAGTGACAGGGGATGGGACTACAATGAGCAGTTCTTC. Its protein is CASSDRGWDYNEQFF.

In this sample, this clone turned up once. This chain uses TRBV3-1 (or the pseudogene TRBV3-2) with TRBJ2-1, with TRBD1 matching 8 bases. V lost 7 bases and J lost 7; bases outside the gene matches: 9. The length of the CDR3 is 14 residues. From germline, CDR1 is LGHDT and CDR2 YNNKEL (reference sequence). In DNA form, the CDR3 reads TGTGCCAGCACCTACCAGGGGGCCGGGAATGAGCAGTTCTTC. It is translated as CASTYQGAGNEQFF.

The chain carries TRBV7-9 and TRBJ2-7, with TRBD2 identical over 7 bases. CDR1 SEHNR and CDR2 FQNEAQ come from the germline V gene (reference sequence). The CDR3 has 19 residues. The V gene end was trimmed by 1 base and the J gene end by 0 bases; junction bases not matched to a gene: 15. CDR3 protein: CASSLGAGIKPLSSYEQYF. DNA for the CDR3: TGTGCCAGCAGCTTAGGAGCGGGAATTAAACCTCTGAGCTCCTACGAGCAGTACTTC.

In its sample, this clone was seen a few times. The genes are TRBV18 and TRBJ1-5; D is unresolved. V dropped 3 bases and J dropped 7 bases, with 7 bases sitting between them. CDR1 is KGHSH, CDR2 LQKENI, per germline. CDR3 length: 12 residues. The CDR3 DNA reads as TGTGCCAGCTCACCGGGTGGGCAGCCCCAGCATTTT. It specifies CASSPGGQPQHF.

The chain links TRBV28 to TRBJ2-6; unclear D gene. Germline V CDR1 and CDR2: MDHEN, SYDVKM. V lost 5 bases and J lost 3, with 8 bases in between. The CDR3 contains 14 residues. CDR3: CASSPPSGANVLTF. CDR3 DNA sequence: TGTGCCAGCAGTCCACCCAGTGGGGCCAACGTCCTGACTTTC.

This clone was seen a single time. This CDR3 reads CASTDLGLVNTGELFF. For the CDR3, the DNA is TGTGCCAGCACCGATCTGGGGTTAGTGAACACCGGGGAGCTGTTTTTT. J is TRBJ2-2 and V is TRBV28; no clear D gene. Looked up from germline, CDR1 is MDHEN and CDR2 is SYDVKM. Trimming left V 7 bases short and J 1 base short, with 16 bases between. The CDR3 spans 16 residues.